Reported below is one T cell receptor beta chain. The sample's time point: persistent/refractory GD, antithyroid drugs over 5 years with positive TRAb. The TCR library was made from RNA extracted from PBMCs. Investigators prepared the TCR beta libraries by applying iRepertoire HTBI primers and Arm-PCR of CDR3 regions. TCRdb reprocessed the multiplex PCR reads via MiXCR and lists one record per CDR3 protein. The repertoire consists of about 470,000 distinct CDR3 sequences, with less than 25% occurring once and the leading ten covering under 9%. This record comes from a study of regulatory T cells in long-lasting Graves disease. Whole-study context: The criterion for persistent Graves' disease was over 5 years of antithyroid drugs with positive TSH receptor antibodies.

The TCR was taken from a female donor with Graves disease. The specimen comprised peripheral blood mononuclear cells (PBMCs), sampled when the disease was refractory, from a patient treated with antithyroid drugs.

CDR3 nucleotide sequence: TGCGCCAGCAGCCAAGGGGCACAGAGTCCCTCCTACGAGCAGTACTTC. Protein product: CASSQGAQSPSYEQYF. The rearrangement uses TRBV4-1 and TRBJ2-7; D is ambiguous. Trimming removed 1 base at V and 0 bases at J, with 13 bases between. The CDR3 is 16 residues long. CDR1 is MGHRA, CDR2 YSYEKL, per germline.